This T cell receptor beta chain was identified in a study of PD-1 blockade in classical Hodgkin lymphoma. Study outcomes and limitations: Newly diagnosed patients and complete responders had comparable diversity at baseline.

The table came from immunoSEQ multiplex PCR; TCRdb's copy has only in-frame clones and leaves some out. The sample comprises 50,000 or so clones, nearly 90% of which are singletons, and more than 11% rests with the top ten. Time point defined: cycle 4 day 1 (C4D1), after six to seven weeks of nivolumab. Relapses following autologous stem cell transplantation were seen in all patients, with brentuximab vedotin exposure varying. Germline lookup yields CDR1 SQVTM and CDR2 ANQGSEA. The CDR3 consists of 14 residues. With 5 bases removed from V and 0 bases from J, the gap between germline ends came to 12 bases. About this clone: The antigen remains unidentified.

The material was peripheral blood mononuclear cells (PBMCs), obtained before the fourth cycle of nivolumab. This sequence joins TRBV29-1 and TRBJ2-3; D ambiguous. The TCR comes from a human donor with classical Hodgkin lymphoma. The CDR3 DNA follows: TGCAGCGTTTTAGTCGCGGCCAGCACAGATACGCAGTATTTT. Its protein product is CSVLVAASTDTQYF.